The 22 T cell receptor beta chains listed next were all sequenced from one sample in a study of T cells expressing NK-cell markers. TCRdb reprocessed the 5' RACE reads and reports one entry per CDR3 protein, with no DNA. Seen in this sample are about 380,000 distinct CDR3 sequences; the ten most common clones hold 5.2%. The sample was blood T cells: a sorted CD56 or NKG2C T cell subset, CD4+ or CD8+ T cells, or bulk PBMC T cells (not recorded which). The receptors were gathered from a man aged 18 to 69 in good health.

The V gene is TRBV20-1, the J gene TRBJ2-2. Germline CDR1 and CDR2: DFQATT and SNEGSKA (reference sequence). This CDR3 is 15 amino acids long. This CDR3 is CSARGSGNTGELFFF.

The chain employs TRBV5-1 and TRBJ2-1; the D call of TRBD1 rests on TCRdb alone, since no DNA is present to check it. The germline V gene encodes CDR1 SGHRS and CDR2 YFSETQ. CDR3 length: 15 amino acids. This chain's CDR3 is CASSFGDRVEDEQFF. Full variable domain (outside the CDR3, taken from reference TRBV5-1 and TRBJ2-1): KAGVTQTPRYLIKTRGQQVTLSCSPISGHRSVSWYQQTPGQGLQFLFEYFSETQRNKGNFPGRFSGRQFSNSRSEMNVSTLELGDSALYLCASSFGDRVEDEQFFGPGTRLTVL.

The chain uses TRBV4-2 and TRBJ2-3; the D call of TRBD2 rests on TCRdb alone, since no DNA is present to check it. The CDR3 has 19 amino acids. Germline V CDR1 and CDR2: LGHNA, YNFKEQ. CDR3: CASSHRISSTSGGTDTQYF.

The chain joins TRBV7-3 to TRBJ2-2; TCRdb's D call, TRBD2, is unchecked because there is no DNA. CDR1 and CDR2 from the germline V gene are SGHTA and FQGTGA. The CDR3 has 15 amino acids. The CDR3 region is CASSSSGGSTGELFF.

The chain combines TRBV7-2 with TRBJ2-6. The CDR3 totals 15 residues. The germline V gene has CDR1 SGHTA and CDR2 FQGNSA. The chain's CDR3 is CASSYDLSGANVLTF. The full variable domain, completed using reference TRBV7-2 and TRBJ2-6, is GAGVSQSPSNKVTEKGKDVELRCDPISGHTALYWYRQSLGQGLEFLIYFQGNSAPDKSGLPSDRFSAERTGGSVSTLTIQRTQQEDSAVYLCASSYDLSGANVLTFGAGSRLTVL.

The gene calls are TRBV5-1 and TRBJ1-4; the TCRdb D gene call, TRBD1, has no DNA to confirm it. Germline loops: CDR1 SGHRS, CDR2 YFSETQ. There are 14 residues in the CDR3. CDR3 protein: CASSLDGTGKKLFF.

The CDR3 here is CATSDPLGEQFF. The chain combines TRBV24-1 with TRBJ2-1; TCRdb gives TRBD1 as the D gene, but with no DNA this cannot be confirmed. This CDR3 is built from 12 residues. CDR1 is KGHDR, CDR2 SFDVKD, per germline.

The V and J genes are TRBV19 and TRBJ2-7; TCRdb's assignment of TRBD1 cannot be checked, as there is no DNA. The CDR3 extends over 15 amino acids. Germline V gene data show CDR1 as LNHDA and CDR2 as SQIVND (reference sequence). This CDR3 reads CASSLDRGYSYEQYF.

This chain joins TRBV29-1 and TRBJ1-3. The CDR3 runs 11 residues. Germline V lookup: CDR1 SQVTM, CDR2 ANQGSEA. CDR3 in amino acids: CSVWQGNTIYF.

The chain combines TRBV11-2 with TRBJ2-5; the TCRdb D gene call, TRBD2, has no DNA to confirm it. The CDR3 is made up of 17 amino acids. Germline values: CDR1 SGHAT, CDR2 FQNNGV. CDR3 loop: CASSLVGTSGPQETQYF.

This chain uses TRBV28 with TRBJ2-1. Germline CDR1 and CDR2: MDHEN and SYDVKM. This CDR3 comprises 12 residues. CDR3 loop: CASRSMVHEQFF.

The V gene is TRBV6-1, the J gene TRBJ2-1; TCRdb indicates TRBD1, and absent DNA this call remains unverified. CDR1 and CDR2 (germline): MNHNS, SASEGT. CDR3 length: 15 residues. CDR3: CASSRERGGGNEQFF.

The gene calls are TRBV6-1 and TRBJ1-3. The CDR3 is 16 amino acids. The germline gives CDR1 MNHNS, CDR2 SASEGT. The CDR3 loop reads CASTQRQVISGNTIYF.

The chain has TRBV14 and TRBJ2-2. The CDR3 contains 15 residues. The germline CDR1 and CDR2 sequences are SGHDN and FVKESK. The CDR3 sequence: CASSQEGRTTGELFF.

The chain has TRBV20-1 and TRBJ2-5; TCRdb gives TRBD2 as the D gene, but with no DNA this cannot be confirmed. There are 14 residues in the CDR3. Germline values: CDR1 DFQATT, CDR2 SNEGSKA (reference sequence). CDR3 residues: CSARVARRGETQYF.

The chain is built from TRBV4-1 and TRBJ2-1; the TRBD1 assignment by TCRdb is unverifiable without DNA. Germline CDR1 is MGHRA and CDR2 is YSYEKL. The CDR3 totals 17 residues. CDR3 loop: CASSFRTGTGGRNEQFF.

The J gene is TRBJ1-2, the V gene TRBV30. CDR1 is GTSNPN, CDR2 SVGIG, per germline (reference sequence). This CDR3 has 12 residues. CDR3 region: CAWSVGIYGYTF.

This chain connects TRBV7-2 to TRBJ2-7; the TCRdb D gene call, TRBD1, has no DNA to confirm it. The CDR3 covers 19 residues. Germline V gene data show CDR1 as SGHTA and CDR2 as FQGNSA. This CDR3 is CASSLAGFRGGDGAYEQYF. The complete variable domain, with remaining parts taken from reference TRBV7-2 and TRBJ2-7, reads GAGVSQSPSNKVTEKGKDVELRCDPISGHTALYWYRQSLGQGLEFLIYFQGNSAPDKSGLPSDRFSAERTGGSVSTLTIQRTQQEDSAVYLCASSLAGFRGGDGAYEQYFGPGTRLTVT.

J is TRBJ2-7 and V is TRBV7-9. This CDR3 spans 17 amino acids. Germline V gene data show CDR1 as SEHNR and CDR2 as FQNEAQ (reference sequence). The CDR3 is CASSLGVGDRGSYEQYF.

The J gene is TRBJ2-3, the V gene TRBV5-6. The germline CDR1 and CDR2 sequences are SGHDT and YYEEEE. This CDR3 has 16 residues. CDR3: CASSLVGVPSTDTQYF.

This chain joins TRBV18 and TRBJ1-2. The germline gives CDR1 KGHSH, CDR2 LQKENI. The CDR3 length is 14 residues. Here the CDR3 reads CASSRKDGNYGYTF.

V and J are TRBV12-2 and TRBJ2-1; TCRdb lists TRBD1, though no DNA is available to test this call. TRBV12-2 is a known pseudogene. The CDR3 is made up of 14 amino acids. The CDR3 protein is CASRPGDRVGEQFF.